This TCR beta chain was sequenced during a study of shared clonotypes between healthy human individuals. Study-level background: Every donor yielded three CD4 naive, three CD4 memory, two CD8 naive and one CD8 memory plate. General study findings and limits: Richness estimates generally favored naive over memory subsets.

Concerning this clone: Its antigen is still unknown.

Assay used: immunoSEQ multiplex PCR; TCRdb lists only in-frame clones, some missing. The sample holds 550,000 to 800,000 clones, 80% to 95% seen once. Combining CD45RO+ cells with CCR7-negative CD45RA+ TemRA cells gave CD8 memory. V was clipped by 8 bases and J by 3 bases; unmatched bases: 6. CDR1 MRHNA and CDR2 SNTAGT come from the germline V gene. This CDR3 is 14 amino acids long. The chain carries TRBV6-4 and TRBJ2-2; 7 positions match TRBD2. Sequences were obtained from memory CD8+ T cells from PBMCs. The sample's subset: CD45RO+ cells pooled with CCR7-negative TemRA cells. The receptor was derived from a man between 18 and 35 years old in good health. Some clones in this sample may be carry-over from other donors' samples. The CDR3, as DNA: TGTGCCAGCCAAGGGCTAGCGGACACCGGGGAGCTGTTTTTT. This gives the protein CASQGLADTGELFF.